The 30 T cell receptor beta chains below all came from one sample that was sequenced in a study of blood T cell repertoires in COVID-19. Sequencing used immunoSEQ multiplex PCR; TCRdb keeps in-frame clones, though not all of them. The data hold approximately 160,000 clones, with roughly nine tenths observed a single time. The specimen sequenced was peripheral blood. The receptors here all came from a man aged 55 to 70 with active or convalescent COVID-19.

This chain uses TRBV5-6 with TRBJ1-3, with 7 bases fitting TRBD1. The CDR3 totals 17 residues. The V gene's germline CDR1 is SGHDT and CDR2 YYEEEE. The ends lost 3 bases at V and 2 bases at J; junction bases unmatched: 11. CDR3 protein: CASSSTRGGRAGNTIYF. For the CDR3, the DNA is TGTGCCAGCAGCTCCACCCGAGGGGGCAGGGCTGGAAACACCATATATTTT.

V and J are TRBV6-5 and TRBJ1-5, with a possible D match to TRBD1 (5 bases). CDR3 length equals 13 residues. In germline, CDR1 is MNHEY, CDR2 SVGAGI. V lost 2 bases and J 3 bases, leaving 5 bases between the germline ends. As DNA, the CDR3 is TGTGCCAGCAGTTACGGACACAATCAGCCCCAGCATTTT. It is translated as CASSYGHNQPQHF.

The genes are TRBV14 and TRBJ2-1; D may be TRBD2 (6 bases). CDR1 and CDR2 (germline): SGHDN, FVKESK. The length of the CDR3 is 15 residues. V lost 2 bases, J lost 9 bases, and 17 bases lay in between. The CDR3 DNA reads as TGTGCCAGCAGCCAAAATAGCGTTGCGGGGAGTGAGCAGTTCTTC. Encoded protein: CASSQNSVAGSEQFF.

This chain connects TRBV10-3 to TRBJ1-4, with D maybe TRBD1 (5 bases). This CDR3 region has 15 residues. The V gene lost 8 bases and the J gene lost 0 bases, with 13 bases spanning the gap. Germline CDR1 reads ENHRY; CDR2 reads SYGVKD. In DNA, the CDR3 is TGTGCCATCTCATCTCAGGGTTCAACTAATGAAAAACTGTTTTTT. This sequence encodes CAISSQGSTNEKLFF.

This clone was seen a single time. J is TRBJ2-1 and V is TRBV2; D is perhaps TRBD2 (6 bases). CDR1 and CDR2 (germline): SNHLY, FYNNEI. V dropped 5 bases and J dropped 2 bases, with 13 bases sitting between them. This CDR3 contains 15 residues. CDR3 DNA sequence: TGTGCCAGCAGTCCCCGGGGAGGTACCTACAATGAGCAGTTCTTC. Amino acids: CASSPRGGTYNEQFF.

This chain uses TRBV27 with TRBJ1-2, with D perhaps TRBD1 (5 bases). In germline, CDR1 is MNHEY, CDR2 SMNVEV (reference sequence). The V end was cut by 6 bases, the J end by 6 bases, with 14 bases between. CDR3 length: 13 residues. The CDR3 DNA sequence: TGTGCCAGCAGACGTCAGGGTACAGATGGCTACACCTTC. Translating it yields CASRRQGTDGYTF.

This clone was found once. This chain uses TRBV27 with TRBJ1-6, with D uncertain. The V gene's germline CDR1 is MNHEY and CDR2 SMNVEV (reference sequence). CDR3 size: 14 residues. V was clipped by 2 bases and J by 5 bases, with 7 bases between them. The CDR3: CASSLRSDNSPLHF. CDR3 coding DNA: TGTGCCAGCAGTTTACGGTCGGATAATTCACCCCTCCACTTT.

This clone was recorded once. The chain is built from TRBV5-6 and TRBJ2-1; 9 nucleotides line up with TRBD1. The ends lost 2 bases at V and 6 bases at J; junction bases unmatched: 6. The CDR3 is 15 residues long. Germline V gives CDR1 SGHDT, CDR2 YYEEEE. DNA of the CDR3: TGTGCCAGCAGCTTCCCGGGACAGGGTGTCAATGAGCAGTTCTTC. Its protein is CASSFPGQGVNEQFF.

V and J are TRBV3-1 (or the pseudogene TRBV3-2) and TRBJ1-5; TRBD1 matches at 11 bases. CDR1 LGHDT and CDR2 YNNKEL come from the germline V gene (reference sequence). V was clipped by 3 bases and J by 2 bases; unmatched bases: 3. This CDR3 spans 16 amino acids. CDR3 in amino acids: CASSHSGQGGNQPQHF. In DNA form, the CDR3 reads TGTGCCAGCAGCCACTCGGGACAGGGGGGCAATCAGCCCCAGCATTTT.

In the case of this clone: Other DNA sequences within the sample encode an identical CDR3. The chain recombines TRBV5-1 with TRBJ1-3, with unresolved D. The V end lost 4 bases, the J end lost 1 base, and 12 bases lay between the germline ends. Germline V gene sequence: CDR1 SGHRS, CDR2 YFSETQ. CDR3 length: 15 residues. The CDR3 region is CASSLDGSSGNTIYF. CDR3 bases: TGCGCCAGCAGCCTAGATGGCTCATCTGGAAACACCATATATTTT. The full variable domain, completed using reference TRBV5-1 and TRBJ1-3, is KAGVTQTPRYLIKTRGQQVTLSCSPISGHRSVSWYQQTPGQGLQFLFEYFSETQRNKGNFPGRFSGRQFSNSRSEMNVSTLELGDSALYLCASSLDGSSGNTIYFGEGSWLTVV.

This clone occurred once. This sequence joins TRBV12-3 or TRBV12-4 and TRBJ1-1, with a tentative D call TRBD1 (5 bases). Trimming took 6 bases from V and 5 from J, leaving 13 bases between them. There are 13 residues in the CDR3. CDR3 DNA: TGTGCCAGCAGCATCCAGGGAAATACTGAAGCTTTCTTT. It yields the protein CASSIQGNTEAFF.

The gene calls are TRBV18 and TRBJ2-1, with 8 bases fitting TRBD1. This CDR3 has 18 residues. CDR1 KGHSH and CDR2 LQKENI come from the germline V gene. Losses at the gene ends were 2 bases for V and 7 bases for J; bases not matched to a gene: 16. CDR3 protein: CASSPRLLTGDRRNEQFF. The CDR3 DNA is TGTGCCAGCTCACCAAGGTTGCTGACAGGGGATAGAAGAAATGAGCAGTTCTTC.

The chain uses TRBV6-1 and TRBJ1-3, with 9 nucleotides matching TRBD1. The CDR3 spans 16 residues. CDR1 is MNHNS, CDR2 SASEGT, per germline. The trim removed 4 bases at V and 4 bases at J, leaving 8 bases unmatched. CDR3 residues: CASSVGGTGTGNTIYF. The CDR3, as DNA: TGTGCCAGCAGTGTCGGGGGGACAGGGACGGGAAACACCATATATTTT.

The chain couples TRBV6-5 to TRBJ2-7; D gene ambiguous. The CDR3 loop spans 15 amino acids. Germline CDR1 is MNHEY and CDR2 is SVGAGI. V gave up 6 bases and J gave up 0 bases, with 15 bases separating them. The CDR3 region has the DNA TGTGCCAGCAGCCCCGCGGATGCCAGCTCCTACGAGCAGTACTTC. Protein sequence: CASSPADASSYEQYF.

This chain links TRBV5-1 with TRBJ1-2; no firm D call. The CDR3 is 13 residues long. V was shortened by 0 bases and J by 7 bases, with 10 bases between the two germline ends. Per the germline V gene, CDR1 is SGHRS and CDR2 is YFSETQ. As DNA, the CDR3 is TGCGCCAGCAGCTTGGTCTTTGAGTCTGGCTACACCTTC. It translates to CASSLVFESGYTF. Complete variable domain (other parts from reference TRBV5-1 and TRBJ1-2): KAGVTQTPRYLIKTRGQQVTLSCSPISGHRSVSWYQQTPGQGLQFLFEYFSETQRNKGNFPGRFSGRQFSNSRSEMNVSTLELGDSALYLCASSLVFESGYTFGSGTRLTVV.

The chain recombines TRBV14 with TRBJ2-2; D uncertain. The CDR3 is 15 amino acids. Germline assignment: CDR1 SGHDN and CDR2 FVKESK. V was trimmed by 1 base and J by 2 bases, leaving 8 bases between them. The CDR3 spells CASSQVQSNTGELFF. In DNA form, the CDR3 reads TGTGCCAGCAGCCAAGTACAGTCTAACACCGGGGAGCTGTTTTTT.

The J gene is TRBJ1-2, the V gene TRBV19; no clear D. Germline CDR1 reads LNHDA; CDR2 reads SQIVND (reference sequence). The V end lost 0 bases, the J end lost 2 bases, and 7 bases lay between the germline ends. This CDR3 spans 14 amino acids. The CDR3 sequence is CASSIEGGNYGYTF. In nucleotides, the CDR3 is TGTGCCAGTAGTATAGAAGGAGGAAACTATGGCTACACCTTC.

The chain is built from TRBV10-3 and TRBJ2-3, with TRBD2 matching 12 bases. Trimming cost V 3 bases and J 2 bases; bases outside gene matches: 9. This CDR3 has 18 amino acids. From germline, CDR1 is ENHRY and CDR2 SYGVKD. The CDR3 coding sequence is TGTGCCATCAGTGAAACCCCTACTAGCGGGGGGCCCACAGATACGCAGTATTTT. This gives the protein CAISETPTSGGPTDTQYF.

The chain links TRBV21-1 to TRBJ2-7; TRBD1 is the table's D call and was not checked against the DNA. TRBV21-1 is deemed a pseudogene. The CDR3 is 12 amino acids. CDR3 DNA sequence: TGTGCCAGCAGCAAAGGGCTCTACGAGCAGTACTTC. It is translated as CASSKGLYEQYF.

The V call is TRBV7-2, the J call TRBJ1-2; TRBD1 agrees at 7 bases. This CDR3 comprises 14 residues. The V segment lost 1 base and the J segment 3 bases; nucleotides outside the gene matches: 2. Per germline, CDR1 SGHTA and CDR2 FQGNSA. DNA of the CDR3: TGTGCCAGCAGCTTAGGCGGGACAGACTATGGCTACACCTTC. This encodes CASSLGGTDYGYTF.

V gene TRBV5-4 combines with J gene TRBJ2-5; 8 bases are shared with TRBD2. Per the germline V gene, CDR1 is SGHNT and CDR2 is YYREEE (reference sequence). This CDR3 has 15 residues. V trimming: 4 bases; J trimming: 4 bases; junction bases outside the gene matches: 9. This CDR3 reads CASSQSGSRLETQYF. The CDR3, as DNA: TGTGCCAGCAGCCAGAGCGGGAGTCGTTTAGAGACCCAGTACTTC.

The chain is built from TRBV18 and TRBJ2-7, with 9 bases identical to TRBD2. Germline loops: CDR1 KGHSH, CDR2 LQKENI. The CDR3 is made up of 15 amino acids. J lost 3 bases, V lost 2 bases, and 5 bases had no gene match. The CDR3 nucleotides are TGTGCCAGCTCACCAGGGGTAGCGGGAGTCTACGAGCAGTACTTC. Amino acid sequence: CASSPGVAGVYEQYF.

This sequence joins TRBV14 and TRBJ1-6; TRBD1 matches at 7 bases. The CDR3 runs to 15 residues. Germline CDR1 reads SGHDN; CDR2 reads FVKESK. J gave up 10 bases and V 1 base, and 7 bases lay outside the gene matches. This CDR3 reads CASSQVSGQPSPLHF. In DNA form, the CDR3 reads TGTGCCAGCAGCCAAGTCTCGGGACAGCCATCACCCCTCCACTTT. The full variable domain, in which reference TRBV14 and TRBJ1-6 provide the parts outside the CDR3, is EAGVTQFPSHSVIEKGQTVTLRCDPISGHDNLYWYRRVMGKEIKFLLHFVKESKQDESGMPNNRFLAERTGGTYSTLKVQPAELEDSGVYFCASSQVSGQPSPLHFGNGTRLTVT.

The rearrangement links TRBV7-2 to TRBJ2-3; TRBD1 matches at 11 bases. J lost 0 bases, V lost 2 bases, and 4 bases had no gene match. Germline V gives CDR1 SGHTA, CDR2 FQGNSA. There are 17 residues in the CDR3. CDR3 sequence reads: CASSLWTGGLSTDTQYF. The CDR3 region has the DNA TGTGCCAGCAGCTTATGGACAGGGGGCCTAAGCACAGATACGCAGTATTTT.

The CDR3 sequence is CATSRGTGDGYTF. The CDR3 DNA reads as TGTGCCACCAGCAGAGGGACAGGGGATGGCTACACCTTC. The chain is built from TRBV15 and TRBJ1-2; 9 bases are a match to TRBD1. The J segment lost 6 bases and the V segment lost 1 base, leaving 0 bases of the junction unmatched. This CDR3 region has 13 residues. Per the germline V gene, CDR1 is LNHNV and CDR2 is YYDKDF (reference sequence).

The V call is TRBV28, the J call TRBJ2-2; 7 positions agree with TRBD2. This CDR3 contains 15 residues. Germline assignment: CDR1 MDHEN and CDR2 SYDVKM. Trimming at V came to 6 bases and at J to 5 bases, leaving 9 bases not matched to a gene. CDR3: CASSPGLVRTGELFF. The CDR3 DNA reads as TGTGCCAGCAGCCCAGGACTAGTCAGGACCGGGGAGCTGTTTTTT. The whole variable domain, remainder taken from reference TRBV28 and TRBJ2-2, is DVKVTQSSRYLVKRTGEKVFLECVQDMDHENMFWYRQDPGLGLRLIYFSYDVKMKEKGDIPEGYSVSREKKERFSLILESASTNQTSMYLCASSPGLVRTGELFFGEGSRLTVL.

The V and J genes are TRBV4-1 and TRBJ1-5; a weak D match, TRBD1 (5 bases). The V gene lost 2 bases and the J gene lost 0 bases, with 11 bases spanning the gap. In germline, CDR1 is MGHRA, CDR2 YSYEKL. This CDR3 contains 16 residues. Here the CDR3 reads CASSQNRQISNQPQHF. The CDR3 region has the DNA TGCGCCAGCAGCCAAAACAGGCAAATTAGCAATCAGCCCCAGCATTTT.

CDR3 DNA sequence: TGTGCCCTTGGGCAGGGAAACACTGAAGCTTTCTTT. Translated: CALGQGNTEAFF. The chain combines TRBV28 with TRBJ1-1, with D possibly being TRBD1 (5 bases). The CDR3 extends over 12 amino acids. V was clipped by 11 bases and J by 2 bases, with 12 bases between them. CDR1 and CDR2 (germline): MDHEN, SYDVKM.

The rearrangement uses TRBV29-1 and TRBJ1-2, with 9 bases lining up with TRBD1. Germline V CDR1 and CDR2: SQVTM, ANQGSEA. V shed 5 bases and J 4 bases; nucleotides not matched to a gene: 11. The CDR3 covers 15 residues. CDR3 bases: TGCAGCGTTTATACCGGGACAGGGAGTCCCTATGGCTACACCTTC. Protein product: CSVYTGTGSPYGYTF. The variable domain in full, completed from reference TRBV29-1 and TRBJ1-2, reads SAVISQKPSRDICQRGTSLTIQCQVDSQVTMMFWYRQQPGQSLTLIATANQGSEATYESGFVIDKFPISRPNLTFSTLTVSNMSPEDSSIYLCSVYTGTGSPYGYTFGSGTRLTVV.

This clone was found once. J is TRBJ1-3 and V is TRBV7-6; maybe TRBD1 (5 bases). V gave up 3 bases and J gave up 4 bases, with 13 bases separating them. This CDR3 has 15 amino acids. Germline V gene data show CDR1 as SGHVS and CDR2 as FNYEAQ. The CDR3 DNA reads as TGTGCCAGCAGCTTCACTGGGGGGGTCGGAAACACCATATATTTT. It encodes CASSFTGGVGNTIYF.